Below are 11 T cell receptor beta chains sequenced from a single sample in a study of blood T cell repertoires in COVID-19 (dated by TCRdb to about 2020). The library was prepared using the immunoSEQ multiplex PCR assay. In TCRdb, the immuneACCESS table is reduced to in-frame sequences with V and J assigned. These tables do not hold every clone; where another copy was compared, an unresolved V gene accounts for under half, and the others remain unexplained. A total of roughly 520,000 clones appear in this sample, 85% to 90% of them only once. The ten top clones hold 1.8% of the sample. The sample consisted of PBMCs or T cells enriched from blood (not recorded which). These receptors were obtained from a woman aged 40-49 years who had recovered from COVID-19.

The CDR3 DNA reads TGCGCCAGCAGCGGGAGGGCCTCAAACACCGGGGAGCTGTTTTTT. Its protein product is CASSGRASNTGELFF. This rearrangement joins TRBV10-2 to TRBJ2-2; 8 bases are a match to TRBD2. There are 15 residues in the CDR3. V lost 6 bases, J lost 2 bases, and 5 bases stayed unmatched. Germline V gives CDR1 WSHSY, CDR2 SAAADI.

This clone has more than one count but fewer than ten. The chain has TRBV27 and TRBJ1-1; D not resolved. V was pared by 11 bases and J by 4 bases, with 14 bases between. CDR1 is MNHEY, CDR2 SMNVEV, per germline (reference sequence). The CDR3 has 12 residues. CDR3 sequence (DNA): TGTGCCCGCTTGCGGCGTGGCACTGAAGCTTTCTTT. Its protein is CARLRRGTEAFF.

The V call is TRBV28, the J call TRBJ2-7, with D possibly matching TRBD2 (6 bases). Germline V gives CDR1 MDHEN, CDR2 SYDVKM. The V end lost 2 bases, the J end lost 5 bases, and 13 bases lay between the germline ends. This CDR3 region has 14 residues. The DNA of the CDR3 is TGTGCCAGCAGTTTACGGGGGAGCCGGAACGAGCAGTACTTC. Translating gives CASSLRGSRNEQYF.

This clone was seen only once. This chain links TRBV24-1 with TRBJ1-1, with D hard to call. Trimming left V 5 bases short and J 3 bases short, with 9 bases between. This CDR3 region has 13 residues. Germline CDR1 is KGHDR and CDR2 is SFDVKD. The CDR3 spells CATSVAGDTEAFF. The CDR3 DNA reads as TGTGCCACCAGTGTCGCCGGGGACACTGAAGCTTTCTTT.

The chain links TRBV7-9 to TRBJ2-4; D perhaps matches TRBD1 (6 bases). The CDR3 extends over 15 amino acids. Germline V lookup: CDR1 SEHNR, CDR2 FQNEAQ (reference sequence). Trimming stripped 5 bases from V and 1 base from J, with 12 bases between. CDR3: CASSQDTGAKNIQYF. The CDR3 DNA reads as TGTGCCAGCAGCCAGGACACAGGGGCCAAAAACATTCAGTACTTC.

This sequence joins TRBV6-5 and TRBJ2-7, with D perhaps TRBD2 (5 bases). Looked up from germline, CDR1 is MNHEY and CDR2 is SVGAGI. The CDR3 extends over 15 amino acids. Between the trimmed V and J ends, which lost 2 bases and 0 bases, there was a span of 11 bases. CDR3 bases: TGTGCCAGCAGTTACCAAGACACTAGCTCCTACGAGCAGTACTTC. It encodes CASSYQDTSSYEQYF.

The chain is built from TRBV19 and TRBJ1-5, with 8 nucleotides matching TRBD1. V was clipped by 6 bases and J by 7 bases; unmatched bases: 5. The length of the CDR3 is 13 residues. Germline V gives CDR1 LNHDA, CDR2 SQIVND (reference sequence). The CDR3 DNA reads TGTGCCAGTAGCCGGGGACAGGCCCAGCCCCAGCATTTT. Translating it yields CASSRGQAQPQHF. Full variable domain (missing parts from reference TRBV19 and TRBJ1-5): DGGITQSPKYLFRKEGQNVTLSCEQNLNHDAMYWYRQDPGQGLRLIYYSQIVNDFQKGDIAEGYSVSREKKESFPLTVTSAQKNPTAFYLCASSRGQAQPQHFGDGTRLSIL.

This chain uses TRBV19 with TRBJ1-1; D possibly corresponds to TRBD1 (6 bases). The V end lost 7 bases, the J end lost 1 base, and 10 bases lay between the germline ends. Germline V gene sequence: CDR1 LNHDA, CDR2 SQIVND (reference sequence). This CDR3 spans 13 amino acids. In DNA form, the CDR3 reads TGTGCCAGTACTGACAGGACGAACACTGAAGCTTTCTTT. As protein: CASTDRTNTEAFF. The entire variable domain, with the rest obtained from reference TRBV19 and TRBJ1-1, is as follows: DGGITQSPKYLFRKEGQNVTLSCEQNLNHDAMYWYRQDPGQGLRLIYYSQIVNDFQKGDIAEGYSVSREKKESFPLTVTSAQKNPTAFYLCASTDRTNTEAFFGQGTRLTVV.

The chain carries TRBV6-2 or TRBV6-3 and TRBJ2-3, with TRBD2 identical over 13 bases. Germline CDR1 MNHEY, CDR2 SVGEGT. The CDR3 length is 18 residues. The ends lost 2 bases at V and 6 bases at J; junction bases unmatched: 11. The CDR3 DNA is TGTGCCAGCAGTTACCATCGACTAGCGGGAGGAAGAGGGGATACGCAGTATTTT. Residues: CASSYHRLAGGRGDTQYF.

This chain connects TRBV6-6 to TRBJ2-7, with D unclear. Germline CDR1 MNHNY, CDR2 SVGAGI (reference sequence). The length of the CDR3 is 12 residues. Trimming shortened V by 2 bases and J by 3 bases, and 5 bases separated the two germline ends. CDR3 nucleotide sequence: TGTGCCAGCAGTTACAGAGTCTACGAGCAGTACTTC. Residues: CASSYRVYEQYF.

The V call is TRBV21-1, the J call TRBJ1-5; the table's D call, TRBD1, was not checked against the DNA. TRBV21-1 is termed a pseudogene. The CDR3 spans 17 residues. The CDR3 DNA reads TGTGCCAGCAGCAAATTCGCAGTTCCCCATAGCAATCAGCCCCAGCATTTT. Translated, it gives CASSKFAVPHSNQPQHF.